The 15 T cell receptor beta chains presented below share a single source sample, sequenced in a study of CD8+ T cells in alopecia areata. Extraction and reverse transcription of RNA yielded cDNA as the sequencing template. The table came from immunoSEQ multiplex PCR; TCRdb's copy has only in-frame clones and leaves some out. The table lists about 150,000 clones, roughly 50% of them singletons. Here the sequenced sample was CD4+ T cells sorted from blood, taken at week 0. Receptor source: a human donor with alopecia areata.

The genes are TRBV30 and TRBJ2-7; 7 positions agree with TRBD2. The V gene end was trimmed by 8 bases and the J gene end by 4 bases; junction bases not matched to a gene: 8. Germline lookup yields CDR1 GTSNPN and CDR2 SVGIG (reference sequence). The CDR3 covers 12 residues. This chain's CDR3 is CAQGGGVYEQYF. As DNA, the CDR3 is TGTGCCCAAGGCGGGGGTGTGTACGAGCAGTACTTC.

This sequence joins TRBV6-1 and TRBJ1-1; D is uncertain. The CDR3 length is 13 residues. Between the trimmed V and J ends, which lost 6 bases and 2 bases, there was a span of 10 bases. CDR1 MNHNS and CDR2 SASEGT come from the germline V gene. CDR3 amino acids: CASRRELNTEAFF. CDR3 nucleotides: TGTGCCAGCAGGCGGGAGCTTAACACTGAAGCTTTCTTT.

The chain carries TRBV29-1 and TRBJ1-2; no reliable D call. V was shortened by 0 bases and J by 2 bases, with 4 bases between the two germline ends. Per germline, CDR1 SQVTM and CDR2 ANQGSEA. The CDR3 has 12 amino acids. This chain's CDR3 is CSVEEQNYGYTF. CDR3 bases: TGCAGCGTTGAAGAGCAGAACTATGGCTACACCTTC.

V gene TRBV5-1 combines with J gene TRBJ2-2; D may be TRBD2 (7 bases). V lost 3 bases to trimming and J lost 5 bases, with 11 bases between them. Germline CDR1 SGHRS, CDR2 YFSETQ. The length of the CDR3 is 14 residues. CDR3 sequence reads: CASSWTAGTGELFF. The CDR3 DNA follows: TGCGCCAGCAGCTGGACAGCGGGGACCGGGGAGCTGTTTTTT.

The sample holds one count of this clone. The chain employs TRBV7-2 and TRBJ1-2; D gene uncertain. CDR1 SGHTA and CDR2 FQGNSA come from the germline V gene. The V end was cut by 0 bases, the J end by 3 bases, with 8 bases between. This CDR3 has 14 amino acids. CDR3 in amino acids: CASSLARQYYGYTF. The CDR3 DNA sequence: TGTGCCAGCAGCTTAGCGCGGCAGTACTATGGCTACACCTTC.

CDR3: CASSVRVQGNYGYTF. The CDR3 coding sequence is TGTGCCAGCAGCGTCCGAGTCCAGGGGAACTATGGCTACACCTTC. The rearrangement links TRBV7-2 to TRBJ1-2; tentatively, D is TRBD1 (6 bases). Germline loops: CDR1 SGHTA, CDR2 FQGNSA. V was cut by 5 bases and J by 2 bases, with 15 bases left in between. The CDR3 loop spans 15 amino acids.

The rearrangement links TRBV5-1 to TRBJ2-2; D remains ambiguous. V lost 0 bases, J lost 5 bases, and 11 bases lay in between. CDR3 length: 15 residues. CDR1 is SGHRS, CDR2 YFSETQ, per germline. CDR3 DNA: TGCGCCAGCAGCTTGGCCCTCGGCACAACCGGGGAGCTGTTTTTT. Translated: CASSLALGTTGELFF.

The chain employs TRBV2 and TRBJ1-2; maybe TRBD1 (5 bases). V lost 4 bases, J lost 4 bases, and 13 bases lay in between. In germline, CDR1 is SNHLY, CDR2 FYNNEI. The CDR3 runs to 14 residues. The CDR3 spells CASSGGRPLYGYTF. The CDR3, as DNA: TGTGCCAGCAGTGGGGGCAGGCCCCTCTATGGCTACACCTTC.

This clone came up a few times. The rearrangement links TRBV7-2 to TRBJ2-5; D remains unclear. The CDR3 is 12 amino acids. CDR1 is SGHTA and CDR2 is FQGNSA in the germline V gene. The germline V and J ends were trimmed by 5 bases and 6 bases, with 10 bases remaining between them. This CDR3 reads CASSPLQQTQYF. The CDR3 coding sequence is TGTGCCAGCAGCCCCCTTCAGCAGACCCAGTACTTC.

The V and J genes are TRBV7-2 and TRBJ2-7, with TRBD2 matching over 9 bases. V shed 3 bases and J 2 bases; nucleotides not matched to a gene: 14. The CDR3 is 18 residues long. The germline V gene encodes CDR1 SGHTA and CDR2 FQGNSA. The DNA of the CDR3 is TGTGCCAGCAGCTTTCGGGCTAGCGGGGACCTGAGTGCCTACGAGCAGTACTTC. Its protein product is CASSFRASGDLSAYEQYF.

The V and J genes are TRBV23-1 and TRBJ1-5, with unresolved D. TRBV23-1 is an ORF; its function is uncertain. The CDR3 is made up of 18 amino acids. V was cut by 5 bases and J by 2 bases, with 22 bases left in between. Here the CDR3 DNA reads TGCGCCAGCAGTTTGGCCAGCTCGGGCCGGGGTTGCAATCAGCCCCAGCATTTT. Protein sequence: CASSLASSGRGCNQPQHF.

V is TRBV7-2 and J is TRBJ1-5, with a tentative D call TRBD1 (6 bases). CDR3 length equals 14 residues. The V gene's germline CDR1 is SGHTA and CDR2 FQGNSA. V gave up 7 bases and J gave up 0 bases, with 10 bases separating them. CDR3 amino acids: CASTPGDSNQPQHF. CDR3 nucleotide sequence: TGTGCCAGCACCCCAGGGGATAGCAATCAGCCCCAGCATTTT.

This clone was counted a few times. This chain uses TRBV10-3 with TRBJ1-2; D is uncertain. The CDR3 consists of 12 residues. V gave up 2 bases and J gave up 5 bases, with 6 bases separating them. The germline V gene encodes CDR1 ENHRY and CDR2 SYGVKD. DNA for the CDR3: TGTGCCATCAGTGAGCTGAGGTATGGCTACACCTTC. Amino acid sequence: CAISELRYGYTF.

The chain has TRBV5-1 and TRBJ2-5, with TRBD2 matching 10 bases. V shed 7 bases and J 4 bases; nucleotides not matched to a gene: 7. The CDR3 contains 14 residues. Per germline, CDR1 SGHRS and CDR2 YFSETQ. The CDR3 nucleotides are TGCGCCAGCGCAAGCGGGGGGGCCGGAGAGACCCAGTACTTC. Protein sequence: CASASGGAGETQYF.

The V gene is TRBV9, the J gene TRBJ2-7; D is ambiguous. V was cut by 4 bases and J by 0 bases, with 11 bases left in between. CDR1 is SGDLS, CDR2 YYNGEE, per germline. CDR3 length: 14 residues. In nucleotides, the CDR3 is TGTGCCAGCAGCACCCAATCAAGCTCCTACGAGCAGTACTTC. Its protein is CASSTQSSSYEQYF.